The present T cell receptor beta chain was sequenced within a study of blood T cell repertoires in COVID-19. The CDR3 spans 14 residues. Per the germline V gene, CDR1 is MNHEY and CDR2 is SVGEGT. Trimming stripped 5 bases from V and 3 bases from J, with 11 bases between. Clones were read by immunoSEQ multiplex PCR, and TCRdb kept only the in-frame ones, dropping some. The repertoire holds nearly 200,000 clones, about 80% seen once, with about 6.9% in the top ten. Sequencing was carried out using peripheral blood. The chain carries TRBV6-2 or TRBV6-3 and TRBJ1-5; tentative D call: TRBD1 (6 bases). The sequence came from a human donor with acute or convalescent COVID-19. The donor label of this sample is uncertain. CDR3 loop: CASSPQGTNQPQHF. The CDR3 nucleotides are TGTGCCAGCAGTCCACAGGGTACCAATCAGCCCCAGCATTTT.